This T cell receptor (beta chain) was obtained from a study of technical replicates of blood from several donors. The repertoire was sequenced with immunoSEQ multiplex PCR; TCRdb's copy has only in-frame clones and lacks some. The profile shows 60,000 to 75,000 clones, about 97% of them singletons. Per germline, CDR1 LNHDA and CDR2 SQIVND (reference sequence). The CDR3 extends over 14 amino acids. V gave up 3 bases and J gave up 3 bases, with 11 bases separating them. The V call is TRBV19, the J call TRBJ1-1, with D possibly being TRBD1 (6 bases). This clonotype originated in a human donor in good health. Sequences were obtained from T cells isolated from PBMCs. The CDR3 loop reads CASSIRGRDTEAFF. Written as DNA, the CDR3 is TGTGCCAGTAGTATTAGGGGGAGGGACACTGAAGCTTTCTTT.